This T cell receptor beta chain was profiled in a study of blood T cells in healthy people across ages. Remarks on this clonotype: Its antigen is not identified.

The study's findings and limits: Whereas aged donors had fewer naive CD4+ cells, long-lived donors had more of them and higher diversity. It was not possible, with unsorted PBMCs, to conclusively compare naive and antigen-experienced cells.

Primers used in a second PCR of roughly 7 to 12 cycles were a sample-barcoded 5' primer and a J-beta primer mix. MiXCR was run by TCRdb on the 5' RACE reads, yielding one entry per CDR3 protein. The sample has about 640,000 distinct CDR3 sequences, approximately 30% seen once. Trimming pared 3 bases from V and 1 base from J, leaving 10 bases between. The CDR3 contains 14 residues. Germline V CDR1 and CDR2: LNHDA, SQIVND (reference sequence). The specimen sequenced was blood. The V call is TRBV19, the J call TRBJ2-7; D is uncertain. This sequence was found in a woman of 80 years or more in good health. The CDR3 reads CASSINHWSYEQYF. CDR3 nucleotides: TGTGCCAGTAGTATCAACCACTGGTCCTACGAGCAGTACTTC.